This TCR beta chain was identified during a study of T cell responses to AZD1222 COVID-19 vaccine. Whole-study findings and limits: No day 14 peak samples; only post-peak repertoires were characterized.

Trimming removed 4 bases at V and 4 bases at J, with 10 bases between. Germline V gene data show CDR1 as ENHRY and CDR2 as SYGVKD. The CDR3 covers 13 residues. The method was immunoSEQ multiplex PCR; TCRdb's version includes in-frame clones alone and lacks a portion of them. The table records 70,000 to 95,000 clones, under 90% of them present only once. In the case of this clone: No antigen is known for it.

Source: peripheral blood, taken on day 0 of MenACWY control vaccination. This chain connects TRBV10-3 to TRBJ1-1; no clear D. This receptor was obtained from an adult in good health. CDR3 DNA sequence: TGTGCCATCAGTGTCGGGGAAGGCACTGAAGCTTTCTTT. Protein: CAISVGEGTEAFF.